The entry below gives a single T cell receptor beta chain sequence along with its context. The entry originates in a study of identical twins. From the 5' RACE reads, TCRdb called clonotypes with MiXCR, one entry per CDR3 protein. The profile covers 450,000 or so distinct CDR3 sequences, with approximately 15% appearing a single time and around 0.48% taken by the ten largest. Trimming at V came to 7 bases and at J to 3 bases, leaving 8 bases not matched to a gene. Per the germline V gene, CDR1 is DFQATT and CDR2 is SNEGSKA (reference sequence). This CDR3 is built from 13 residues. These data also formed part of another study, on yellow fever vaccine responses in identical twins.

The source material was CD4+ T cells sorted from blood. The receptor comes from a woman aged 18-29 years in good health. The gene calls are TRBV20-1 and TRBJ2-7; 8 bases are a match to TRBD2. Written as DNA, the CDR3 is TGCAGTGGAGGTTTGCTAGCGGGCTACGAGCAGTACTTC. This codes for CSGGLLAGYEQYF.